This entry lists 4 T cell receptor beta chains sequenced from one sample in a study of T cells in Graves' hyperthyroidism and ophthalmopathy. TCR beta CDR3 regions were amplified from RNA transcripts. First-round RT-PCR targeting the TCR CDR3 was performed with the HTBI primer set. In TCRdb, the multiplex PCR reads were re-called with MiXCR into one record per CDR3 protein. The table has around 240,000 distinct CDR3 sequences, 16% seen once. Specimen: blood. These receptors were taken from a woman between 18 and 29 years old with Graves' ophthalmopathy.

This clonotype was found many times. CDR3 sequence reads: CASSAEGGEQFF. DNA of the CDR3: TGTGCCAGCAGTGCCGAGGGAGGTGAGCAGTTCTTC. The chain joins TRBV2 to TRBJ2-1, with a tentative D call TRBD2 (6 bases). CDR1 and CDR2 (germline): SNHLY, FYNNEI. V lost 4 bases and J 9 bases, leaving 10 bases between the germline ends. The CDR3 is 12 residues long.

This clonotype was seen repeatedly, ten times or more. The rearrangement uses TRBV7-9 and TRBJ2-4; D perhaps matches TRBD1 (6 bases). V lost 4 bases and J lost 1, with 17 bases in between. From germline, CDR1 is SEHNR and CDR2 FQNEAQ (reference sequence). This CDR3 has 17 amino acids. The DNA for the CDR3 is TGTGCCAGCAGCTCTCTTAGGGGGAATTTGGCCAAAAACATTCAGTACTTC. This sequence encodes CASSSLRGNLAKNIQYF.

This clonotype was observed many times. CDR3 nucleotide sequence: TGTGCCAGCAGCCGTGACAAGGACACTGAAGCTTTCTTT. Protein sequence: CASSRDKDTEAFF. This chain connects TRBV9 to TRBJ1-1, with unresolved D. The germline gives CDR1 SGDLS, CDR2 YYNGEE. This CDR3 has 13 amino acids. Trimming removed 4 bases from V and 3 bases from J, with 10 bases in between.

In this sample, this clonotype turned up many times. This chain links TRBV2 with TRBJ1-3; TRBD1 aligns across 8 bases. Germline CDR1 reads SNHLY; CDR2 reads FYNNEI. V lost 2 bases and J lost 5; bases outside the gene matches: 5. The CDR3 is made up of 15 amino acids. The DNA of the CDR3 is TGTGCCAGCAGTGAATACAGGGGGGCTAGAAACACCATATATTTT. It is translated as CASSEYRGARNTIYF.